A single sample gave rise to the 8 T cell receptor beta chains below, sequenced in a study of beta chain features in type 1 diabetes. Every bit of the isolated RNA underwent reverse transcription, so sequencing read expressed TCRB transcripts. Some clones are missing from TCRdb's copy, which holds only in-frame ones; the method was immunoSEQ multiplex PCR. The sample has some 99,000 clones, under 40% seen once. Sequencing was done on a sample of stem cell memory CD4+ T cells from blood. These TCRs come from a woman younger than 35 in good health.

The genes are TRBV9 and TRBJ2-7; 11 nucleotides match TRBD2. The CDR3 has 15 amino acids. V lost 0 bases to trimming and J lost 6 bases; unmatched junction nucleotides: 5. The germline V gene has CDR1 SGDLS and CDR2 YYNGEE. For the CDR3, the DNA is TGTGCCAGCAGCGTAGGACTAGCGGGAATGGGCGAGCAGTACTTC. It translates to CASSVGLAGMGEQYF.

CDR3: CASSSPRQGVSYEQYF. In DNA form, the CDR3 reads TGTGCCAGCAGTTCTCCAAGACAGGGGGTTTCCTACGAGCAGTACTTC. The V and J genes are TRBV6-5 and TRBJ2-7; 9 positions agree with TRBD1. The germline V gene has CDR1 MNHEY and CDR2 SVGAGI. This CDR3 has 16 residues. V lost 4 bases and J lost 1; bases outside the gene matches: 8.

This clone was detected only a few times. This sequence joins TRBV27 and TRBJ1-5, with TRBD1 identical over 8 bases. The CDR3 contains 14 residues. Unmatched junction bases numbered 4, after V lost 5 bases and J lost 4 bases. Germline assignment: CDR1 MNHEY and CDR2 SMNVEV (reference sequence). As DNA, the CDR3 is TGTGCCAGCAGTCAGAGACAGGGGAATCAGCCCCAGCATTTT. Its translation is CASSQRQGNQPQHF.

The chain uses TRBV7-9 and TRBJ2-7; 7 bases are shared with TRBD1. The V gene end was trimmed by 0 bases and the J gene end by 1 base; junction bases not matched to a gene: 3. The CDR3 length is 15 residues. Germline-derived CDR1 and CDR2 are SEHNR and FQNEAQ (reference sequence). In nucleotides, the CDR3 is TGTGCCAGCAGCTTAGCAGACAGGGTGTCCTACGAGCAGTACTTC. Amino acids: CASSLADRVSYEQYF.

This chain joins TRBV27 and TRBJ1-5, with TRBD1 matching 11 bases. Germline-derived CDR1 and CDR2 are MNHEY and SMNVEV (reference sequence). The CDR3 is 17 amino acids. V lost 4 bases and J lost 4; bases outside the gene matches: 9. The DNA for the CDR3 is TGTGCCAGCAGTTACACCGGGACAGGGGGTTGGAATCAGCCCCAGCATTTT. As protein: CASSYTGTGGWNQPQHF.

The chain links TRBV15 to TRBJ1-1; TRBD1 agrees at 8 bases. Germline-derived CDR1 and CDR2 are LNHNV and YYDKDF (reference sequence). This CDR3 region has 14 residues. V dropped 5 bases and J dropped 6; count of bases not matched to a gene: 8. CDR3 DNA: TGTGCCACCAGCCAGGGGGCGTTAGGTTCTGAAGCTTTCTTT. Translated, it gives CATSQGALGSEAFF.

The chain couples TRBV9 to TRBJ1-5; D may be TRBD1 (5 bases). The V gene lost 4 bases and the J gene lost 3 bases, with 11 bases spanning the gap. The CDR3 sequence is 14 residues long. Germline CDR1 SGDLS, CDR2 YYNGEE. DNA for the CDR3: TGTGCCAGCAGCCCACGACAGCACAATCAGCCCCAGCATTTT. It yields the protein CASSPRQHNQPQHF.

In DNA, the CDR3 is TGTGCCAGCAGGGGGACAGGGGCCTTACAAGAGACCCAGTACTTC. Amino acid sequence: CASRGTGALQETQYF. J is TRBJ2-5 and V is TRBV28; 10 bases line up with TRBD1. Germline V gene sequence: CDR1 MDHEN, CDR2 SYDVKM. The CDR3 extends over 15 amino acids. V was pared by 6 bases and J by 2 bases, with 6 bases of the junction left unmatched.